The 5 T cell receptor beta chains below all came from one sample that was sequenced in a study of cytomegalovirus exposure and HLA in healthy donors. The assay was immunoSEQ multiplex PCR, and TCRdb's table has in-frame clones only and misses some. The sample lists 150,000 to 250,000 clones, 65% to 90% occurring once. Specimen: PBMCs. These receptors all come from a woman in her 30s in good health and CMV-seropositive.

This chain links TRBV5-1 with TRBJ1-1, with 7 nucleotides matching TRBD1. Germline CDR1 and CDR2: SGHRS and YFSETQ. V gave up 0 bases and J gave up 7 bases; unmatched junction bases: 9. This CDR3 is 15 amino acids long. This chain's CDR3 is CASSLEGRGRGEAFF. The CDR3 DNA follows: TGCGCCAGCAGCTTGGAGGGCAGGGGGAGAGGTGAAGCTTTCTTT.

The rearrangement links TRBV5-1 to TRBJ1-3, with D hard to call. CDR3 size: 13 residues. From germline, CDR1 is SGHRS and CDR2 YFSETQ. Trimming took off 4 bases at V and 4 bases at J, with 9 bases between the two ends. CDR3 protein: CASSGVAGNTIYF. CDR3 nucleotide sequence: TGCGCCAGCAGCGGGGTAGCGGGAAACACCATATATTTT.

The gene calls are TRBV28 and TRBJ1-5; the match to TRBD1 covers 9 bases. The germline gives CDR1 MDHEN, CDR2 SYDVKM. Trimming cost V 5 bases and J 4 bases; bases outside gene matches: 9. The CDR3 runs to 16 residues. This CDR3 reads CASSRDRAGGNQPQHF. CDR3 bases: TGTGCCAGCAGTCGGGACAGGGCAGGAGGAAATCAGCCCCAGCATTTT.

V gene TRBV2 combines with J gene TRBJ2-3, with a tentative D call TRBD1 (6 bases). The CDR3 consists of 15 residues. Trimming removed 3 bases at V and 0 bases at J, with 10 bases between. CDR1 is SNHLY and CDR2 is FYNNEI in the germline V gene. This CDR3 reads CASSDTGRSTDTQYF. CDR3 nucleotides: TGTGCCAGCAGTGATACAGGGCGGAGCACAGATACGCAGTATTTT. Full variable domain (outside the CDR3, taken from reference TRBV2 and TRBJ2-3): EPEVTQTPSHQVTQMGQEVILRCVPISNHLYFYWYRQILGQKVEFLVSFYNNEISEKSEIFDDQFSVERPDGSNFTLKIRSTKLEDSAMYFCASSDTGRSTDTQYFGPGTRLTVL.

V gene TRBV9 combines with J gene TRBJ2-5; 7 nucleotides match TRBD1. V dropped 4 bases and J dropped 5; count of bases not matched to a gene: 8. CDR3 length equals 14 residues. Germline lookup yields CDR1 SGDLS and CDR2 YYNGEE. CDR3 protein: CASSPGQSAETQYF. The CDR3 nucleotides are TGTGCCAGCAGCCCGGGACAGTCAGCGGAGACCCAGTACTTC.